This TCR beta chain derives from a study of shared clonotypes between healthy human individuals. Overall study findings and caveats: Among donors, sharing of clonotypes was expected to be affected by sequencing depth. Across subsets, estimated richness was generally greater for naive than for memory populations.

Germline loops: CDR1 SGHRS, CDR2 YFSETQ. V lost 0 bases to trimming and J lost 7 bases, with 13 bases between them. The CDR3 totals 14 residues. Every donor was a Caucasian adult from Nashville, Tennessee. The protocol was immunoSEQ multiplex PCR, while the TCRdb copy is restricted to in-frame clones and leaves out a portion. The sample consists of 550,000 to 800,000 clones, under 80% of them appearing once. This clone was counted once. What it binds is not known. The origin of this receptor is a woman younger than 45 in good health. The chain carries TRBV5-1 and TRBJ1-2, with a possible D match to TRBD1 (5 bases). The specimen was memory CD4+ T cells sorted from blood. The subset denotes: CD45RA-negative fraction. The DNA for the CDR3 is TGCGCCAGCAGCTTGGGATCGGGGCTGGGTGGCTACACCTTC. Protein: CASSLGSGLGGYTF.